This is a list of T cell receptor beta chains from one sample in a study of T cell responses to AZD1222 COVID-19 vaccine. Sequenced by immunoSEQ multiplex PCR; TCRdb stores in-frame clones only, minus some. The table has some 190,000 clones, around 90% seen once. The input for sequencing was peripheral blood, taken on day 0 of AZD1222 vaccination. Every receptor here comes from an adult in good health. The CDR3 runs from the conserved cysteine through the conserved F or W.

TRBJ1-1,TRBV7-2,CASSTQQGRGEAFF
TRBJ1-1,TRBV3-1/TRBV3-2,CASSLRDSNTEAFF
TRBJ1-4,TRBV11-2,CASSLTNEKLFF
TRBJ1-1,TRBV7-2,CASSLIWGRQNTEAFF
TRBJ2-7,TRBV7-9,CASSPPESPVKQYF
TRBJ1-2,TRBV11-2,CASSLDLTAYYGYTF
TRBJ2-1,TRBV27,CASSPPASGPYNEQFF
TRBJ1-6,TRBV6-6,CASSYSDPNSPLHF
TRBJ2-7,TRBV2,CASRIRGAISEQYF
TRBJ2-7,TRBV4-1,CASSRGSGEDYEQYF
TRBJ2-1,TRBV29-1,CSGKGQEVNNEQFF
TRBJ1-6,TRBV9,CASSAETGSHSPLHF
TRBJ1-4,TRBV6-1,CASSESQGREKLFF
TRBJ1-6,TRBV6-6,CASSGDRESSPLHF
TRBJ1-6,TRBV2,CASNPGRTGLPLHF
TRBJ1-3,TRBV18,CASSPGTGLDTIYF
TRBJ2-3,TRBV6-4,CASGGTSIDTQYF
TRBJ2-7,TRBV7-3,CASSPGPSYEQYF
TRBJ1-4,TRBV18,CASSTLPGQDAGEKLFF
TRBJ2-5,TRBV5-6,CASSPRAGDQETQYF
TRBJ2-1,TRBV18,CASSPGPVAYNEQFF
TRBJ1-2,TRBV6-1,CASSENNRPYGYTF
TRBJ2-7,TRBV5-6,CASSLADGVPLF
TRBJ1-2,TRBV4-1,CASAPTGNYGYTF
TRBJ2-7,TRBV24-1,CATSDQERRQYF
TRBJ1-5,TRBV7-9,CASCRDNQPQHF
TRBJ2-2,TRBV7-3,CASSPSGTGELFF
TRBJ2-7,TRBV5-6,CASSLTGTGIYEQYF
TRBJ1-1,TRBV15,CATSRDPNTEAFF
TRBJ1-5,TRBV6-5,CASSYYASNQPQHF
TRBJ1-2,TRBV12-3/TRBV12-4,CASSSAVNYGYTF
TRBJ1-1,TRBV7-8,CASSLVSGQFLRTEAFF
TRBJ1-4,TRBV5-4,CASSPGTGFNEKLFF
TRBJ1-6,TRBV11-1,CASSLGQYNSPLHF
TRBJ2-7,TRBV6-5,CASSTTARGYEQYF
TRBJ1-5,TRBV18,CASSPSGKTNQPQHF
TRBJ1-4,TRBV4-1,CASSQVYEKLFF
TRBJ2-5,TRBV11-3,CASSWGGAGEQETQYF
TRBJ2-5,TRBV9,CASSPQDGQAQYF
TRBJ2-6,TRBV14,CASSHYDSSGGPWAGANVLTF
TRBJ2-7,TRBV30,CAGTDSYEQYF
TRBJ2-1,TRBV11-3,CASSLQLVDGREQFF
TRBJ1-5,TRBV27,CASSLGPGSNQPQHF
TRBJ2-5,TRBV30,CAWSQTSGSQETQYF
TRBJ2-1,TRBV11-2,CASSLWFGTGVNEQFF
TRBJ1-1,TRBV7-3,CASSLSALNTEAFF